This is a list of T cell receptor beta chains from one sample in a study of cytomegalovirus exposure and HLA in healthy donors. TCRdb keeps only in-frame clones here, not all; method: immunoSEQ multiplex PCR. The sample shows around 90,000 clones, less than 80% of them seen only once. Sequencing was done on a sample of PBMCs. The receptors derive from a woman in her thirties or forties in good health and CMV-seronegative. The CDR3 runs from the conserved cysteine through the conserved F or W. A D gene is named only where the DNA matches it firmly. Clone size, where shown, is once, few, many, or a class for clones that have expanded.

cdr3_aa | cdr3_nt | clone_size | v_call | d_call | j_call
CASSLWPTGSRLAGGSNEQFF | TGTGCCAGCAGTTTATGGCCCACTGGATCTCGTCTAGCGGGAGGCTCCAATGAGCAGTTCTTC | few | TRBV27 | TRBD2 | TRBJ2-1
CASSPAGHTEDTIYF | TGTGCCAGCAGTCCTGCGGGCCACACCGAGGACACCATATATTTT | . | TRBV6-6 | . | TRBJ1-3
CASSLGTGAPKAFF | TGCGCCAGCAGCCTTGGGACAGGGGCTCCTAAAGCTTTCTTT | few | TRBV5-1 | TRBD1 | TRBJ1-1
CASSYSRVRPYEQYF | TGTGCCAGCAGTTACTCGCGGGTCAGGCCCTACGAGCAGTACTTC | few | TRBV6-5 | . | TRBJ2-7
CASSVGGGPHNEQFF | TGTGCCAGCAGCGTAGGCGGAGGGCCCCACAATGAGCAGTTCTTC | once | TRBV9 | . | TRBJ2-1
CASRGTSYEKLFF | TGTGCCAGCAGGGGGACATCGTACGAAAAACTGTTTTTT | . | TRBV7-8 | . | TRBJ1-4
CASSPGGEVPNF | TGTGCCAGCAGTCCGGGGGGGGAAGTCCCCAACTTC | . | TRBV2 | TRBD2 | TRBJ2-7
CASSSRQGSGYNEQFF | TGTGCCAGCAGTTCAAGGCAGGGTTCAGGGTACAATGAGCAGTTCTTC | . | TRBV27 | . | TRBJ2-1
CASSPQPMVLAGINEQFF | TGTGCCAGCTCACCACAGCCTATGGTACTAGCGGGGATCAATGAGCAGTTCTTC | . | TRBV18 | TRBD2 | TRBJ2-1
CASSPEARALNEQFF | TGTGCCAGCTCCCCGGAGGCCCGGGCTCTCAATGAGCAGTTCTTC | . | TRBV18 | . | TRBJ2-1
CASCNRAQAFF | TGTGCCAGCTGTAACAGGGCCCAAGCTTTCTTT | many | TRBV2 | . | TRBJ1-1
CASSPHGVETEAFF | TGTGCCAGTAGTCCTCATGGAGTCGAGACTGAAGCTTTCTTT | few | TRBV19 | . | TRBJ1-1
CASSYSRRVSNSPLHF | TGTGCCAGCAGTTACTCGAGGAGGGTCTCTAATTCACCCCTCCACTTT | . | TRBV6-6 | . | TRBJ1-6
CASSRDNQPQHF | TGTGCCAGTAGTAGGGACAACCAGCCCCAGCATTTT | . | TRBV19 | . | TRBJ1-5
CASSLPTGGYTF | TGTGCCAGCAGCTTACCCACGGGGGGCTACACCTTC | few | TRBV5-6 | . | TRBJ1-2
CASSPRDRGRNTEAFF | TGTGCCAGTAGTCCACGGGACAGGGGGAGGAACACTGAAGCTTTCTTT | few | TRBV19 | TRBD1 | TRBJ1-1
CASRASPAGEPGELFF | TGCGCCAGCAGGGCTAGCCCCGCGGGAGAGCCCGGGGAGCTGTTTTTT | . | TRBV5-1 | TRBD2 | TRBJ2-2
CASSYAQTLGSYEQYF | TGTGCCAGCAGTTACGCCCAGACTCTGGGCTCCTACGAGCAGTACTTC | . | TRBV6-5 | . | TRBJ2-7
CASTLRGGNEQFF | TGTGCCAGCACCCTAAGAGGGGGAAATGAGCAGTTCTTC | . | TRBV6-5 | . | TRBJ2-1
CASSIAVHTSGALSSYEQYF | TGTGCCAGTAGTATTGCAGTCCACACTAGCGGGGCCCTAAGCTCCTACGAGCAGTACTTC | . | TRBV19 | TRBD2 | TRBJ2-7
CASSQEVALNTEAFF | TGCGCCAGCAGCCAAGAGGTGGCCTTGAACACTGAAGCTTTCTTT | . | TRBV4-1 | . | TRBJ1-1
CASSLSGLGFSGELFF | TGTGCCAGCAGCTTATCGGGACTTGGGTTTTCCGGGGAGCTGTTTTTT | . | TRBV7-3 | . | TRBJ2-2
CASSLADSSQPQHF | TGTGCCAGCAGCTTGGCGGACAGCTCTCAGCCCCAGCATTTT | . | TRBV5-4 | . | TRBJ1-5
CASSPDRNYGYTF | TGTGCCAGCAGTCCGGACAGGAACTATGGCTACACCTTC | . | TRBV6-6 | TRBD1 | TRBJ1-2
CATSRGRGRAADTQYF | TGTGCCACCAGCAGAGGACGCGGGAGGGCCGCAGATACGCAGTATTTT | . | TRBV15 | TRBD2 | TRBJ2-3
CASSPGGPYNEQFF | TGTGCCAGCAGTCCCGGGGGGCCCTACAATGAGCAGTTCTTC | . | TRBV27 | . | TRBJ2-1
CASRRGLNTEAFF | TGTGCCAGTAGAAGGGGCCTGAACACTGAAGCTTTCTTT | . | TRBV19 | . | TRBJ1-1
CASSFGLAGEVGELFF | TGTGCCAGCAGTTTCGGACTAGCGGGAGAGGTCGGGGAGCTGTTTTTT | . | TRBV6-5 | TRBD2 | TRBJ2-2
CASSWDRVSMNTEAFF | TGTGCCAGCAGCTGGGACAGGGTCTCGATGAACACTGAAGCTTTCTTT | . | TRBV11-1 | TRBD1 | TRBJ1-1
CASSTIRGPGGTDTQYF | TGTGCCAGCAGCACAATACGGGGTCCTGGGGGCACAGATACGCAGTATTTT | once | TRBV11-3 | . | TRBJ2-3
CASGGGRANEELFF | TGTGCCAGCGGGGGGGGAAGAGCGAATGAAGAACTGTTTTTT | . | TRBV6-1 | . | TRBJ1-4
CASSWGTSGVYEQYF | TGCGCCAGCAGCTGGGGGACTAGCGGGGTCTACGAGCAGTACTTC | once | TRBV5-1 | TRBD2 | TRBJ2-7
CASSPGQGGNIQYF | TGTGCCAGCAGCCCTGGACAGGGGGGGAACATTCAGTACTTC | . | TRBV14 | TRBD1 | TRBJ2-4
CASSITRNNEQFF | TGTGCCAGTAGTATAACTAGAAACAATGAGCAGTTCTTC | . | TRBV19 | . | TRBJ2-1
CASSRDSLNTGELFF | TGTGCCAGCAGCCGGGACTCCTTGAACACCGGGGAGCTGTTTTTT | . | TRBV6-4 | . | TRBJ2-2
CASGIQENYGYTF | TGTGCCAGTGGGATACAGGAGAACTATGGCTACACCTTC | . | TRBV28 | . | TRBJ1-2
CASSPPPGTGDYGYTF | TGTGCCAGCAGCCCCCCTCCCGGGACAGGAGATTATGGCTACACCTTC | . | TRBV7-6 | TRBD1 | TRBJ1-2